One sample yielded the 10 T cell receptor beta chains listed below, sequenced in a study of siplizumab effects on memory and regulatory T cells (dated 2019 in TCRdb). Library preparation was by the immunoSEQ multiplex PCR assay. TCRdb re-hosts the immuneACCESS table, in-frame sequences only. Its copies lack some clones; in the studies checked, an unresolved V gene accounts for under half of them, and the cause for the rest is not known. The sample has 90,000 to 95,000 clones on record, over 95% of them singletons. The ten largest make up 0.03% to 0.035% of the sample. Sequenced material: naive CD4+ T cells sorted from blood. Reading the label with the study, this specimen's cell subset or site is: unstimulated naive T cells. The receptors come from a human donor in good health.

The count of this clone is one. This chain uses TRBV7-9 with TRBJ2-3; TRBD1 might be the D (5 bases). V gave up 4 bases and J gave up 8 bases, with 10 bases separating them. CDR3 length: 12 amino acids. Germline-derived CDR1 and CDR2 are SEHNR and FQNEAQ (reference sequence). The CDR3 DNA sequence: TGTGCCAGCAGCTCGGACATCGGTACGCAGTATTTT. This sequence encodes CASSSDIGTQYF.

The CDR3 DNA sequence: TGTGCCAGCAGCTTCTTAGCAGGGGACACTGAAGCTTTCTTT. It translates to CASSFLAGDTEAFF. The chain carries TRBV5-6 and TRBJ1-1; the D gene is possibly TRBD1 (6 bases). The CDR3 consists of 14 residues. V lost 2 bases, J lost 3 bases, and 11 bases lay in between. Germline values: CDR1 SGHDT, CDR2 YYEEEE. Variable domain in full (rest from reference TRBV5-6 and TRBJ1-1): DAGVTQSPTHLIKTRGQQVTLRCSPKSGHDTVSWYQQALGQGPQFIFQYYEEEERQRGNFPDRFSGHQFPNYSSELNVNALLLGDSALYLCASSFLAGDTEAFFGQGTRLTVV.

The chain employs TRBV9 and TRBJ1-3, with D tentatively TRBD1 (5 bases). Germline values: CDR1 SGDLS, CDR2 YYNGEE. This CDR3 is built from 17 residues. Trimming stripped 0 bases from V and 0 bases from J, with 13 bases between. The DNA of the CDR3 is TGTGCCAGCAGCGTAGTAGGGACTCCAGGCTCTGGAAACACCATATATTTT. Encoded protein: CASSVVGTPGSGNTIYF.

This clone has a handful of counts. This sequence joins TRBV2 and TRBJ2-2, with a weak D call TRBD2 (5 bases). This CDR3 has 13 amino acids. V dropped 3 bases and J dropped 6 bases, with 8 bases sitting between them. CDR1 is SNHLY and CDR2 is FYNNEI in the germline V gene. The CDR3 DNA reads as TGTGCCAGCAGTGAGTCGGGGTCCGGGGAGCTGTTTTTT. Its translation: CASSESGSGELFF.

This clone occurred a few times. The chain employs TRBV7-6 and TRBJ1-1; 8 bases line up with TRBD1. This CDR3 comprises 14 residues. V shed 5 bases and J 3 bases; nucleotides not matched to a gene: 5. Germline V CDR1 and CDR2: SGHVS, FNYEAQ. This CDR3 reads CASSVDRGYTEAFF. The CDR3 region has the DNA TGTGCCAGCAGCGTAGACAGGGGTTACACTGAAGCTTTCTTT.

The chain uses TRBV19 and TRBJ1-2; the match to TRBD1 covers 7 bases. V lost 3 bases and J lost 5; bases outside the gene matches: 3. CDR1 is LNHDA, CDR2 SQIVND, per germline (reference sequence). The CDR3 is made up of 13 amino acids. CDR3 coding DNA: TGTGCCAGTAGTATGGGGGGACAGTATGGCTACACCTTC. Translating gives CASSMGGQYGYTF. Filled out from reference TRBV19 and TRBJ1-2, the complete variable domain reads DGGITQSPKYLFRKEGQNVTLSCEQNLNHDAMYWYRQDPGQGLRLIYYSQIVNDFQKGDIAEGYSVSREKKESFPLTVTSAQKNPTAFYLCASSMGGQYGYTFGSGTRLTVV.

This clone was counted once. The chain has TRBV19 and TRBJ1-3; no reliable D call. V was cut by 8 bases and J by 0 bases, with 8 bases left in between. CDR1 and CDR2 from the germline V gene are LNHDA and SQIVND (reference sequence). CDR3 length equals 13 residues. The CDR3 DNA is TGTGCCAGTCGACCTCGCTCTGGAAACACCATATATTTT. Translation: CASRPRSGNTIYF.

CDR3 in amino acids: CACRRAPSNYGYTF. Written as DNA, the CDR3 is TGTGCCTGTCGTCGCGCACCTTCTAACTATGGCTACACCTTC. The V and J genes are TRBV30 and TRBJ1-2; D gene ambiguous. The CDR3 sequence is 14 residues long. Germline V CDR1 and CDR2: GTSNPN, SVGIG (reference sequence). The V and J ends lost 6 bases and 0 bases respectively, with 14 bases between them.

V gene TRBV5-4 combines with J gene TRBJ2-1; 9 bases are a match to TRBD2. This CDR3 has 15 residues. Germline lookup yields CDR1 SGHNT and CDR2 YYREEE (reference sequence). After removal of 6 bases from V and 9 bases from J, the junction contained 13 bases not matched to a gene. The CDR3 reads CASTTTGGGGPEQFF. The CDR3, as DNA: TGTGCCAGCACCACTACGGGCGGGGGGGGCCCTGAGCAGTTCTTC.

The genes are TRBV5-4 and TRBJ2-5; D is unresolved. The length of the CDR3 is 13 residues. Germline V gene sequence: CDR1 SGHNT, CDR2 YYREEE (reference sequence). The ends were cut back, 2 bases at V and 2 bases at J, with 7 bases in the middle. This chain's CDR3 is CASSLTRQETQYF. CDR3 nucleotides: TGTGCCAGCAGCTTAACACGGCAAGAGACCCAGTACTTC.